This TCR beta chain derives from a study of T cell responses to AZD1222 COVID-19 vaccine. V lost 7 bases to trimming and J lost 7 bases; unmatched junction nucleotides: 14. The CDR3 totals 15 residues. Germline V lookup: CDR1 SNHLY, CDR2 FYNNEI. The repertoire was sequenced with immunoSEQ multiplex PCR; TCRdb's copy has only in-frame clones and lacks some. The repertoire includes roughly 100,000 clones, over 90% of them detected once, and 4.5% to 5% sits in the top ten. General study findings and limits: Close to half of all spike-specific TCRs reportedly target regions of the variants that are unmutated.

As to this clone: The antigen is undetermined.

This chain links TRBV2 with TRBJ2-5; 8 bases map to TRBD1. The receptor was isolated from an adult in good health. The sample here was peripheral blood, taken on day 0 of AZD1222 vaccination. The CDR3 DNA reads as TGTGCCAGCACTAGACAGGGGTTAGCGAAAGGGACCCAGTACTTC. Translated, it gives CASTRQGLAKGTQYF.